Listed below are T cell receptor beta chains from one sample, sequenced in a study of shared T cell receptors in the human thymus. Repertoires were generated with immunoSEQ multiplex PCR, while TCRdb's copy carries only in-frame clones and drops some. The repertoire holds more than 550,000 clones, with about 87% as singletons. These records were also assigned to another study, of human thymus T cells.

Sequencing was carried out using thymocytes. These receptors all come from a boy under two years old with a congenital heart defect. CDR3s include the opening cysteine and the closing phenylalanine or tryptophan. The D gene is left open where the match is weak. Some rows have no size entry. The others give once, few or many, or a class for an expanded clone.

d_gene | j_gene | v_gene | abundance | CDR3nt | CDR3aa
TRBD2 | TRBJ2-1 | TRBV28 | NA | TGTGCCAGCAGTTTTATCGGACTAGCGGGGTCCAGCTCCTACAATGAGCAGTTCTTC | CASSFIGLAGSSSYNEQFF
TRBD1 | TRBJ1-5 | TRBV15 | NA | TGTGCCACCAGCATAGAGGACAGGCCCCCCCAGCATTTT | CATSIEDRPPQHF
NA | TRBJ2-7 | TRBV4-1 | once | TGCGCCAGCAGCCAGTCCGGGATATGGAATTCCTACGAGCAGTACTTC | CASSQSGIWNSYEQYF
TRBD2 | TRBJ2-5 | TRBV5-4 | NA | TGTGCCAGCAGCTTGGGACTAGCGGGGGGGCCGGGAGAGACCCAGTACTTC | CASSLGLAGGPGETQYF
NA | TRBJ2-4 | TRBV7-2 | NA | TGTGCCAGCAGCATACAGGGAATAGCCAAAAACATTCAGTACTTC | CASSIQGIAKNIQYF
TRBD2 | TRBJ2-1 | TRBV11-3 | NA | TGTGCCAGCAGCTTAGGGACTAGCGGGTCCTACAATGAGCAGTTCTTC | CASSLGTSGSYNEQFF
NA | TRBJ1-1 | TRBV11-3 | NA | TGTGCCAGCAGCCCCGGGGGGCGACTACCGAACACTGAAGCTTTCTTT | CASSPGGRLPNTEAFF
NA | TRBJ2-7 | TRBV28 | NA | TGTGCCAGCAGTTTGGGCAGAGCCTACGAGCAGTACTTC | CASSLGRAYEQYF
NA | TRBJ1-3 | TRBV25-1 | NA | TGTGCCAGCAGTTCCCTTGAGGTATCCTTCTCTGGAAACACCATATATTTT | CASSSLEVSFSGNTIYF
TRBD2 | TRBJ2-1 | TRBV11-1 | once | TGTGCCAGCAGCTTCTCTAGCGGGGGTTATGAGCAGTTCTTC | CASSFSSGGYEQFF
TRBD2 | TRBJ2-1 | TRBV27 | NA | TGTGCCAGCAGTTTGGGGACTAGCGGGGGGATTTTGTACAATGAGCAGTTCTTC | CASSLGTSGGILYNEQFF
TRBD1 | TRBJ2-7 | TRBV7-6 | NA | TGTGCCAGCAGCTTAGTACCCCCCGACAGGGGGCCTTCCTACGAGCAGTACTTC | CASSLVPPDRGPSYEQYF